This TCR beta chain emerged from a study of cytomegalovirus exposure and HLA in healthy donors. In the study overall: The Caucasian-associated ancestry cluster contained about four fifths of the 300 to 400 genotyped donors.

The germline V gene encodes CDR1 MNHEY and CDR2 SMNVEV (reference sequence). The CDR3 runs to 14 residues. V was trimmed by 3 bases and J by 5 bases, leaving 11 bases between them. The PCR ran on 60 Vbeta and 13 Jbeta primers. Method: immunoSEQ multiplex PCR; TCRdb's copy keeps in-frame clones and lacks some. This table has 50,000 or so clones, around 81% appearing once. J is TRBJ1-5 and V is TRBV27; D remains unclear. This TCR came from a boy aged 5-17 years in good health and CMV-seropositive. The material sequenced was PBMCs. The CDR3 spells CASSLGGWDQPQHF. DNA for the CDR3: TGTGCCAGCAGTTTGGGAGGGTGGGATCAGCCCCAGCATTTT.